Sequencing of this T cell receptor (beta chain) was carried out in a study of blood T cell repertoires in COVID-19. Overall study: Acute and convalescent COVID-19 samples came from the United States, Italy and Spain.

Method: immunoSEQ multiplex PCR; TCRdb's copy keeps in-frame clones and lacks some. The sample yields roughly 200,000 clones, around 88% seen once. Germline lookup yields CDR1 MNHEY and CDR2 SVGAGI. The CDR3 runs to 15 residues. V dropped 1 base and J dropped 8 bases, with 17 bases sitting between them. V is TRBV6-5 and J is TRBJ1-2; D not certain. The sample consisted of PBMCs or T cells enriched from blood (not recorded which). The source of this sequence is a woman aged 25 to 39 who had been exposed to COVID-19. In DNA form, the CDR3 reads TGTGCCAGCAGTTACTTCGGTACTGTCCCCCGCGGCTACACCTTC. As protein: CASSYFGTVPRGYTF.